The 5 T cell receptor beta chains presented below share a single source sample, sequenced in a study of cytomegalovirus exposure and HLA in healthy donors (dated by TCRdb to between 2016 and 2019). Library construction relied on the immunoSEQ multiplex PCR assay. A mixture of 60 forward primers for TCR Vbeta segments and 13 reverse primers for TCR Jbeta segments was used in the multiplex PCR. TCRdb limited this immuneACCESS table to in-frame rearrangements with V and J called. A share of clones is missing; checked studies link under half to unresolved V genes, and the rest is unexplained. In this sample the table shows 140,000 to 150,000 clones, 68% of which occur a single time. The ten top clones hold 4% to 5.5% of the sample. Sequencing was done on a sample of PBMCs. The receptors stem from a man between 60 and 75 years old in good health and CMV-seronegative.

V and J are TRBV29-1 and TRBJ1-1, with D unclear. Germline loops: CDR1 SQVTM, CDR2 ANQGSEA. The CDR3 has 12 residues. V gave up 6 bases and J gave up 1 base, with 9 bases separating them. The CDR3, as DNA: TGCAGCGTCCTACGGGAGAACACTGAAGCTTTCTTT. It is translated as CSVLRENTEAFF.

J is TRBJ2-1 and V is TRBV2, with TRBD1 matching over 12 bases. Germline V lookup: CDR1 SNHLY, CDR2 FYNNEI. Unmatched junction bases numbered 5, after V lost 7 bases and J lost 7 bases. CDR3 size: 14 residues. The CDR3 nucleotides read TGTGCCAGCACTCGGGACAGGGGGCAAAATGAGCAGTTCTTC. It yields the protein CASTRDRGQNEQFF.

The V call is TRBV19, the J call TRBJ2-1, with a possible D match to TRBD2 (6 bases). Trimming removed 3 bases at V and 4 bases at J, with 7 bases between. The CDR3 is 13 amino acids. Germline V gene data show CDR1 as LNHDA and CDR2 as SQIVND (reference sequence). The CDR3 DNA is TGTGCCAGTAGTATGGGACTGTACAATGAGCAGTTCTTC. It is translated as CASSMGLYNEQFF.

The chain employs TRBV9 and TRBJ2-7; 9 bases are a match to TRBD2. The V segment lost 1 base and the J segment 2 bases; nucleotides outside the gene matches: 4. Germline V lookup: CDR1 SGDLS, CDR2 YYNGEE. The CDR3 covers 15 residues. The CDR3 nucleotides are TGTGCCAGCAGCGTAACAGCGGGAGGTCCCTACGAGCAGTACTTC. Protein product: CASSVTAGGPYEQYF.

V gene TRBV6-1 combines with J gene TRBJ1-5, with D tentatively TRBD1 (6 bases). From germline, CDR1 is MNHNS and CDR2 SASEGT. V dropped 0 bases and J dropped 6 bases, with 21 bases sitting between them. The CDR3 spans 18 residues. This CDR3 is CASSEARSYRVLGQPQHF. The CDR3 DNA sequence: TGTGCCAGCAGTGAAGCGCGGTCGTACAGGGTGTTAGGTCAGCCCCAGCATTTT.